The clone carrying this T cell receptor beta chain showed up just once. Some clones are missing from TCRdb's copy, which holds only in-frame ones; the method was immunoSEQ multiplex PCR. The table lists fewer than 110,000 clones, approximately 92% of them singletons, with over 3% in the top ten. These data originate in a study of T cell changes during pregnancy in multiple sclerosis. Trimming pared 5 bases from V and 9 bases from J, leaving 14 bases between. CDR3 length: 12 amino acids. Germline CDR1 LNHNV, CDR2 YYDKDF (reference sequence). The gene calls are TRBV15 and TRBJ2-7; a weak D match, TRBD1 (5 bases). This clonotype was obtained from a female donor with multiple sclerosis, enrolled in a pregnancy study. Sequencing was performed on peripheral blood, taken in the second trimester of pregnancy. CDR3 bases: TGTGCCACCAGCCAGGGTCCCATTCGGCAGTACTTC. Translating gives CATSQGPIRQYF. Together with reference TRBV15 and TRBJ2-7, the CDR3 gives the full variable domain: DAMVIQNPRYQVTQFGKPVTLSCSQTLNHNVMYWYQQKSSQAPKLLFHYYDKDFNNEADTPDNFQSRRPNTSFCFLDIRSPGLGDTAMYLCATSQGPIRQYFGPGTRLTVT.